The 22 T cell receptor beta chains reported below all come from one sample, sequenced in a study of T cells in Graves' hyperthyroidism and ophthalmopathy. Amplification of TCR beta CDR3 regions was performed using RNA transcripts as template. HTBI primers drove first-round RT-PCR of the TCR CDR3. TCRdb itself ran the multiplex PCR reads through MiXCR, one entry per CDR3 protein. There are hundreds of thousands of distinct CDR3 sequences in the sample; 25% to 30% occur only once, and roughly a quarter lies in the top ten. Specimen: blood. The receptors come from a man in his forties with Graves' hyperthyroidism that later progressed to Graves' ophthalmopathy.

The sample holds many counts of this clonotype. CDR3 in amino acids: CASSQDNRDQPQHF. The DNA for the CDR3 is TGCGCCAGCAGCCAAGATAATAGGGATCAGCCCCAGCATTTT. V and J are TRBV4-1 and TRBJ1-5; D gene ambiguous. The CDR3 runs to 14 residues. In germline, CDR1 is MGHRA, CDR2 YSYEKL. V was shortened by 0 bases and J by 5 bases, with 8 bases between the two germline ends.

In this sample, this clonotype turned up once. Written as DNA, the CDR3 is TGTGCCAGCAGTTTGAACGGGGCCTCTGGGGCCAACGTCCTGACTTTC. This codes for CASSLNGASGANVLTF. This chain joins TRBV6-2 or TRBV6-3 and TRBJ2-6; D tentatively fits TRBD1 or TRBD2 (5 bases each). The CDR3 is 16 amino acids. Germline values: CDR1 MNHEY, CDR2 SVGEGT. V gave up 4 bases and J gave up 0 bases, with 10 bases separating them.

This clonotype was seen repeatedly, ten times or more. The chain is built from TRBV24-1 and TRBJ2-2; TRBD1 matches 7 bases. V trimming: 2 bases; J trimming: 3 bases; junction bases outside the gene matches: 2. CDR1 is KGHDR, CDR2 SFDVKD, per germline. The CDR3 contains 15 residues. CDR3 residues: CATSDSDRDTGELFF. Written as DNA, the CDR3 is TGTGCCACCAGTGATTCAGACAGGGACACCGGGGAGCTGTTTTTT.

This clonotype was detected a few times. At one of its ends the junction is not consistent with the germline gene, which may arise from a read error. J is TRBJ2-7 and V is TRBV9; D gene uncertain. This CDR3 region has 13 residues. The germline V gene has CDR1 SGDLS and CDR2 YYNGEE. This CDR3 reads CASSPSLGYEQHF. In nucleotides, the CDR3 is TGTGCCAGCAGCCCCTCGCTGGGATACGAGCAGCACTTC.

The chain is built from TRBV6-2 or TRBV6-3 and TRBJ2-6; D is perhaps TRBD1 or TRBD2 (6 bases each). CDR1 and CDR2 from the germline V gene are MNHEY and SVGEGT. This CDR3 region has 19 residues. Trimming cost V 5 bases and J 0 bases, with 20 bases left between them. DNA for the CDR3: TGTGCCAGCAGTCCCTTTGGTTTAGGGGGGACCTCTGGGGCCAACGTCCTGACTTTC. Translation: CASSPFGLGGTSGANVLTF.

This clonotype was seen repeatedly, ten times or more. The genes are TRBV6-1 and TRBJ2-7, with D hard to call. The length of the CDR3 is 12 residues. Trimming removed 6 bases at V and 5 bases at J, with 11 bases between. Germline CDR1 and CDR2: MNHNS and SASEGT. CDR3 amino acids: CASRGRANEQYF. CDR3 DNA sequence: TGTGCCAGCAGAGGACGGGCGAACGAGCAGTACTTC.

CDR3 sequence reads: CSASSGANQPQHF. The CDR3, as DNA: TGCAGTGCTAGTTCTGGGGCAAATCAGCCCCAGCATTTT. The chain uses TRBV20-1 and TRBJ1-5, with a weak D call TRBD1 (5 bases). The CDR3 covers 13 residues. V shed 3 bases and J shed 4 bases, with 10 bases lying between them. Germline assignment: CDR1 DFQATT and CDR2 SNEGSKA (reference sequence).

This clonotype has a handful of counts. The chain joins TRBV12-3 or TRBV12-4 to TRBJ2-7, with TRBD2 identical over 11 bases. Germline trimming cut 1 base from V and 9 bases from J; bases unmatched to any gene: 5. The length of the CDR3 is 14 residues. The CDR3 nucleotides are TGTGCCAGCAGTTTAGGACTAGCGGGAAAGGGGCAGTACTTC. Its protein is CASSLGLAGKGQYF.

This clonotype has ten or more counts. The genes are TRBV29-1 and TRBJ1-1; TRBD1 aligns across 9 bases. Germline values: CDR1 SQVTM, CDR2 ANQGSEA. This CDR3 has 14 residues. The V segment lost 1 base and the J segment 5 bases; nucleotides outside the gene matches: 5. Written as DNA, the CDR3 is TGCAGCGTTGAAGCGGGACAGGGAATTACTGAAGCTTTCTTT. As protein: CSVEAGQGITEAFF. The whole variable domain, filled in from reference TRBV29-1 and TRBJ1-1, reads SAVISQKPSRDICQRGTSLTIQCQVDSQVTMMFWYRQQPGQSLTLIATANQGSEATYESGFVIDKFPISRPNLTFSTLTVSNMSPEDSSIYLCSVEAGQGITEAFFGQGTRLTVV.

This clonotype was picked up many times. The chain combines TRBV29-1 with TRBJ1-2; 12 nucleotides align to TRBD1. V trimming: 3 bases; J trimming: 0 bases; junction bases outside the gene matches: 14. The CDR3 runs 19 residues. Germline loops: CDR1 SQVTM, CDR2 ANQGSEA. The CDR3 DNA reads TGCAGCGTTGAGCTTTATGGGACAGGGGGCGATTCAGCTAACTATGGCTACACCTTC. Its protein product is CSVELYGTGGDSANYGYTF.

This clonotype has a count of ten or more. This rearrangement joins TRBV6-5 to TRBJ2-7; 7 bases align to TRBD1. J lost 4 bases, V lost 1 base, and 4 bases had no gene match. Germline assignment: CDR1 MNHEY and CDR2 SVGAGI. This CDR3 has 14 residues. The CDR3 sequence is CASSYFQGEYEQYF. In nucleotides, the CDR3 is TGTGCCAGCAGTTACTTCCAGGGGGAATACGAGCAGTACTTC.

This clonotype has ten or more counts. The gene calls are TRBV6-5 and TRBJ1-2; 8 bases align to TRBD1. V lost 4 bases and J lost 5; bases outside the gene matches: 9. From germline, CDR1 is MNHEY and CDR2 SVGAGI. There are 15 residues in the CDR3. The CDR3: CASSSRTGKAYGYTF. Here the CDR3 DNA reads TGTGCCAGCAGTTCACGGACAGGGAAGGCTTATGGCTACACCTTC.

In its sample, this clonotype was seen many times. The rearrangement joins TRBV5-1 to TRBJ2-5; 8 nucleotides match TRBD2. The CDR3 covers 17 residues. J gave up 3 bases and V 4 bases, and 14 bases lay outside the gene matches. Germline CDR1 SGHRS, CDR2 YFSETQ. The CDR3 reads CASSPGATREAKETQYF. In DNA, the CDR3 is TGCGCCAGCAGCCCTGGCGCCACGCGGGAGGCGAAAGAGACCCAGTACTTC.

The rearrangement joins TRBV11-2 to TRBJ2-5; 11 positions match TRBD2. Looked up from germline, CDR1 is SGHAT and CDR2 is FQNNGV. This CDR3 region has 15 residues. V gave up 4 bases and J gave up 5 bases; unmatched junction bases: 6. In DNA form, the CDR3 reads TGTGCCAGCAGCTCCACACTAGCGGGAGCCGAGACCCAGTACTTC. Translating gives CASSSTLAGAETQYF. Supplemented by reference TRBV11-2 and TRBJ2-5, the full variable domain reads EAGVAQSPRYKIIEKRQSVAFWCNPISGHATLYWYQQILGQGPKLLIQFQNNGVVDDSQLPKDRFSAERLKGVDSTLKIQPAKLEDSAVYLCASSSTLAGAETQYFGPGTRLLVL.

The chain uses TRBV6-2 or TRBV6-3 and TRBJ2-4; D possibly corresponds to TRBD1 (5 bases). The V end lost 6 bases, the J end lost 7 bases, and 16 bases lay between the germline ends. Germline values: CDR1 MNHEY, CDR2 SVGEGT. The length of the CDR3 is 14 residues. This chain's CDR3 is CASSRQLVGNIQYF. In DNA form, the CDR3 reads TGTGCCAGCAGCAGACAGCTTGTTGGCAACATTCAGTACTTC.

The rearrangement joins TRBV6-2 or TRBV6-3 to TRBJ2-2; TRBD2 matches 11 bases. In germline, CDR1 is MNHEY, CDR2 SVGEGT. V shed 6 bases, J shed 4 bases, and the junction held 4 bases outside the gene matches. The CDR3 runs 15 residues. CDR3 DNA sequence: TGTGCCAGCAGAACTAGCGGGAGCAGCACCGGGGAGCTGTTTTTT. It specifies CASRTSGSSTGELFF.

The chain couples TRBV6-1 to TRBJ1-3; the D gene is possibly TRBD1 (5 bases). V lost 5 bases and J lost 10, with 9 bases in between. The CDR3 has 11 amino acids. Germline V CDR1 and CDR2: MNHNS, SASEGT. In nucleotides, the CDR3 is TGTGCCAGCAGTAGAGGGGAGACCATATATTTT. Amino acid sequence: CASSRGETIYF.

The genes are TRBV19 and TRBJ2-7; a possible D gene is TRBD1 (6 bases). The CDR3 loop spans 14 amino acids. The germline CDR1 and CDR2 sequences are LNHDA and SQIVND (reference sequence). V shed 6 bases and J shed 0 bases, with 12 bases lying between them. The DNA for the CDR3 is TGTGCCAGTAGAACCGGACAGCCCTCCTACGAGCAGTACTTC. It is translated as CASRTGQPSYEQYF.

In its sample, this clonotype was seen many times. The V and J genes are TRBV6-4 and TRBJ2-2, with a weak D call TRBD2 (5 bases). In germline, CDR1 is MRHNA, CDR2 SNTAGT. This CDR3 has 14 amino acids. Trimming took 4 bases from V and 4 from J, leaving 10 bases between them. The CDR3 loop is CASSGTRSTGELFF. The CDR3, as DNA: TGTGCCAGCAGTGGGACTCGTAGCACCGGGGAGCTGTTTTTT.

This clonotype was picked up many times. The chain links TRBV12-3 or TRBV12-4 to TRBJ1-2; D is undetermined. Between the trimmed V and J ends, which lost 2 bases and 7 bases, there was a span of 5 bases. CDR3 length: 11 amino acids. In nucleotides, the CDR3 is TGTGCCAGCAGTTTATGGCGTGGCTACACCTTC. Translated: CASSLWRGYTF.

This clonotype was detected ten times or more. This chain uses TRBV28 with TRBJ1-1; perhaps TRBD1 as D (5 bases). The CDR3 has 14 amino acids. V was pared by 3 bases and J by 0 bases, with 8 bases between. Germline loops: CDR1 MDHEN, CDR2 SYDVKM. The DNA for the CDR3 is TGTGCCAGCAGTTTCGGGGGGATGAACACTGAAGCTTTCTTT. This codes for CASSFGGMNTEAFF.

This clonotype was counted many times. The V call is TRBV12-3 or TRBV12-4, the J call TRBJ1-2; D remains unclear. The CDR3 sequence is 12 residues long. Trimming cost V 2 bases and J 7 bases, with 8 bases left between them. The CDR3 is CASSLKVFGYTF. CDR3 nucleotide sequence: TGTGCCAGCAGTTTAAAGGTTTTTGGCTACACCTTC.